The rows below give T cell receptor beta chains drawn from one sample of a study of blood T cell repertoires in COVID-19. TCRdb's table, derived via immunoSEQ multiplex PCR, lists solely in-frame clones and lacks some. The data show some 160,000 clones, approximately 80% seen once. The sequenced sample was peripheral blood. These receptors were collected from a human donor in a cohort sampled during active COVID-19. Both conserved end residues are part of each CDR3. The D gene is left open where the match is weak. Only part of the rows carry a size: once, few, many, or a class if the clone is expanded.

TRBJ1-3	.	TRBV7-2	.	CASSLGRRVSGNTIYF	TGTGCCAGCAGCTTAGGACGGCGGGTCTCTGGAAACACCATATATTTT
TRBJ1-2	.	TRBV9	.	CASSVGGQNYGYTF	TGTGCCAGCAGCGTAGGAGGACAGAACTATGGCTACACCTTC
TRBJ2-3	TRBD2	TRBV5-1	.	CASSLDGGGPTDTQYF	TGCGCCAGCAGCTTGGACGGCGGGGGACCCACAGATACGCAGTATTTT
TRBJ2-1	TRBD2	TRBV5-1	.	CASSYSGTSGYNEQFF	TGCGCCAGCAGCTATTCCGGGACTAGCGGTTACAATGAGCAGTTCTTC
TRBJ2-7	.	TRBV7-2	.	CASSLEARAHEQYF	TGTGCCAGCAGCTTAGAGGCCAGGGCCCACGAGCAGTACTTC
TRBJ2-2	TRBD2	TRBV4-2	.	CASSQEWKLASNTGELFF	TGTGCCAGCAGCCAAGAATGGAAACTAGCGTCGAACACCGGGGAGCTGTTTTTT
TRBJ2-7	.	TRBV11-2	.	CASSLVGGALNEQYF	TGTGCCAGCAGCTTAGTAGGGGGGGCTCTCAACGAGCAGTACTTC
TRBJ2-1	TRBD2	TRBV29-1	.	CSGSGLAEQYNEQFF	TGCAGCGGTTCAGGACTAGCGGAACAATACAATGAGCAGTTCTTC
TRBJ2-7	.	TRBV6-5	.	CASSLQGSEQYF	TGTGCCAGCAGTCTACAGGGAAGCGAGCAGTACTTC
TRBJ2-7	.	TRBV6-4	.	CATLRPGLKGVYEQYF	TGTGCCACCCTGCGACCGGGCCTCAAGGGGGTCTACGAGCAGTACTTC
TRBJ2-1	TRBD2	TRBV9	.	CASSVAAASGPTILSYNEQFF	TGTGCCAGCAGCGTAGCTGCGGCTAGCGGACCAACCATCCTTTCATACAATGAGCAGTTCTTC
TRBJ2-7	.	TRBV6-5	.	CASSSDSPPYEQYF	TGTGCCAGCAGTTCGGACAGTCCCCCATACGAGCAGTACTTC
TRBJ2-5	TRBD2	TRBV10-3	once	CAISVASGGVQETQYF	TGTGCCATCAGTGTAGCTAGCGGGGGGGTCCAAGAGACCCAGTACTTC
TRBJ1-1	.	TRBV24-1	.	CATSDSRQGTEAFF	TGTGCCACCAGTGATTCGCGCCAGGGCACTGAAGCTTTCTTT
TRBJ1-2	.	TRBV5-1	.	CASSLDDRSGYTF	TGCGCCAGCAGCTTGGACGACAGAAGTGGCTACACCTTC
TRBJ2-7	.	TRBV3-1/TRBV3-2	.	CASSQTRTGEQYF	TGTGCCAGCAGCCAAACCCGCACTGGCGAGCAGTACTTC
TRBJ2-2	.	TRBV10-3	once	CAISGGESGTGELFF	TGTGCCATCAGTGGCGGGGAGTCTGGCACCGGGGAGCTGTTTTTT
TRBJ2-1	TRBD2	TRBV5-1	.	CASSLGLAGYNEQFF	TGCGCCAGCAGCTTGGGGCTAGCGGGATACAATGAGCAGTTCTTC